This TCR beta chain emerged from a study of shared clonotypes between healthy human individuals. For sorted subsets, 150 to 250 ng DNA per replicate equaled roughly 30,000 T cell genomes. Sequenced by immunoSEQ multiplex PCR; TCRdb stores in-frame clones only, minus some. Seen here are hundreds of thousands of clones, about 90% observed once, and the top ten hold approximately 22%. The CDR3 runs to 13 residues. Germline loops: CDR1 MNHEY, CDR2 SMNVEV (reference sequence). Trimming pared 8 bases from V and 4 bases from J, leaving 15 bases between. Regarding the study as a whole: In several donors, approximately 5% of naive CD4 clonotypes appeared in common. Rarefaction analysis demonstrated incomplete sorted-subset sequencing notwithstanding large depth.

In regard to this clone: The antigen remains unidentified.

Only CD45RO-negative cells positively selected for CCR7 counted as naive CD8 cells, so terminally differentiated effector memory CD45RA+ cells were excluded. Every donor, a Caucasian adult, lived in Nashville, Tennessee. The sequenced sample consisted of naive CD8+ T cells sorted from blood. The receptor was isolated from a man aged 25-45 years in good health. V and J are TRBV27 and TRBJ2-7; D is perhaps TRBD2 (8 bases). CDR3 region: CASAQGTSYEQYF. For the CDR3, the DNA is TGTGCCAGCGCACAGGGGACTAGTTACGAGCAGTACTTC.